One sample yielded the 11 T cell receptor beta chains listed below, sequenced in a study of response to subunit inactivated influenza vaccine. TCRdb fed the RT-PCR reads into MiXCR, producing one record per CDR3 protein. Altogether about 610,000 distinct CDR3 sequences are present, approximately 14% being singletons, with the ten largest covering more than 9.5%. This specimen consisted of PBMCs from blood, obtained 11 to 12 days after vaccination. The receptors originated from a man aged 50 to 59 who received an inactivated influenza vaccine.

V usage is TRBV24-1 and J usage is TRBJ2-3, with TRBD2 as a possible D gene (5 bases). Between the trimmed V and J ends, which lost 9 bases and 4 bases, there was a span of 13 bases. The CDR3 has 13 residues. Germline V gene sequence: CDR1 KGHDR, CDR2 SFDVKD. This chain's CDR3 is CATQRRASDTQYF. CDR3 nucleotide sequence: TGTGCCACCCAGAGGCGGGCCTCAGATACGCAGTATTTT.

This rearrangement joins TRBV29-1 to TRBJ2-3; TRBD1 aligns across 7 bases. The CDR3 extends over 15 amino acids. The trim removed 6 bases at V and 0 bases at J, leaving 9 bases unmatched. CDR1 SQVTM and CDR2 ANQGSEA come from the germline V gene. CDR3 sequence: CSVGRQGLSTDTQYF. CDR3 sequence (DNA): TGCAGCGTCGGTAGACAGGGCCTAAGCACAGATACGCAGTATTTT.

This clonotype has only a few counts. This sequence joins TRBV24-1 and TRBJ2-1; 13 nucleotides align to TRBD2. Germline V CDR1 and CDR2: KGHDR, SFDVKD. The CDR3 loop spans 16 amino acids. Germline trimming cut 5 bases from V and 9 bases from J; bases unmatched to any gene: 9. The CDR3 loop is CATSGTSGSLLVEQFF. CDR3 DNA: TGTGCCACCAGTGGGACTAGCGGGAGTCTACTTGTTGAGCAGTTCTTC.

By sample fraction, this clonotype is medium-sized (0.01 to 0.1%). The gene calls are TRBV7-2 and TRBJ2-5; D uncertain. The V and J ends lost 5 bases and 2 bases respectively, with 3 bases between them. The CDR3 totals 11 residues. Germline V CDR1 and CDR2: SGHTA, FQGNSA. In DNA, the CDR3 is TGTGCCAGCAGCATACAAGAGACCCAGTACTTC. Protein sequence: CASSIQETQYF.

This clonotype was observed a handful of times. The rearrangement links TRBV20-1 to TRBJ2-1; 9 bases align to TRBD2. V was pared by 3 bases and J by 6 bases, with 3 bases of the junction left unmatched. Germline V gene sequence: CDR1 DFQATT, CDR2 SNEGSKA (reference sequence). This CDR3 comprises 13 residues. This CDR3 reads CSARNSGSNEQFF. CDR3 in DNA: TGCAGTGCTAGGAATAGCGGGAGCAATGAGCAGTTCTTC.

This chain uses TRBV9 with TRBJ2-2; the D gene could be TRBD1 or TRBD2 (7 bases each). Germline-derived CDR1 and CDR2 are SGDLS and YYNGEE. This CDR3 has 17 residues. V lost 4 bases, J lost 5 bases, and 21 bases lay in between. The CDR3: CASSLRREGARTGELFF. The CDR3 nucleotides are TGTGCCAGCAGCCTCAGGAGGGAGGGGGCTCGTACCGGGGAGCTGTTTTTT.

The chain recombines TRBV7-2 with TRBJ1-5, with D possibly being TRBD1 (6 bases). The CDR3 has 16 amino acids. CDR1 and CDR2 (germline): SGHTA, FQGNSA. V was cut by 4 bases and J by 3 bases, with 16 bases left in between. CDR3 in amino acids: CASSSGFRGPNQPQHF. In DNA form, the CDR3 reads TGTGCCAGCAGCTCGGGTTTCAGGGGCCCCAATCAGCCCCAGCATTTT.

The chain links TRBV18 to TRBJ2-7; tentatively, D is TRBD1 or TRBD2 (5 bases each). Trimming removed 5 bases at V and 1 base at J, with 15 bases between. The CDR3 loop spans 15 amino acids. CDR1 is KGHSH, CDR2 LQKENI, per germline. DNA for the CDR3: TGTGCCAGCTCAGATAGAGCGAGGGGATCCTACGAGCAGTACTTC. Translating gives CASSDRARGSYEQYF.

The chain carries TRBV6-2 or TRBV6-3 and TRBJ2-5; 11 bases are a match to TRBD1. Germline V gene lookup returns CDR1 MNHEY and CDR2 SVGEGT. V dropped 0 bases and J dropped 6; count of bases not matched to a gene: 6. The CDR3 is made up of 16 amino acids. As DNA, the CDR3 is TGTGCCAGCAGTTACTCGATTGGACAGGGGGCGCAGACCCAGTACTTC. Translation: CASSYSIGQGAQTQYF.

In this sample, this clonotype turned up a few times. This rearrangement joins TRBV7-9 to TRBJ2-5; D is perhaps TRBD1 (6 bases). The CDR3 is 13 residues long. Deletions cut 6 bases from V and 5 bases from J, with 13 bases between. Germline-derived CDR1 and CDR2 are SEHNR and FQNEAQ (reference sequence). The CDR3 sequence is CASRITGSETQYF. DNA of the CDR3: TGTGCCAGCAGGATTACAGGGTCGGAGACCCAGTACTTC.

This clonotype has just a few counts. This rearrangement joins TRBV18 to TRBJ1-5; D not resolved. The CDR3 runs 12 residues. Germline CDR1 KGHSH, CDR2 LQKENI. Trimming shortened V by 5 bases and J by 5 bases, and 7 bases separated the two germline ends. CDR3 sequence: CASSVPDQPQHF. The CDR3, as DNA: TGTGCCAGCTCAGTACCGGATCAGCCCCAGCATTTT.